This TCR beta chain was sequenced in a study of T cell responses to AZD1222 COVID-19 vaccine. Looked up from germline, CDR1 is LGHNT and CDR2 is FRNRAP. The V end was cut by 4 bases, the J end by 3 bases, with 10 bases between. The CDR3 runs 14 residues. This table comes from immunoSEQ multiplex PCR, and its TCRdb copy is limited to in-frame clones, with some not included. The data show about 160,000 clones, roughly 90% seen once. This rearrangement joins TRBV12-5 to TRBJ2-1; the D call may be TRBD1 or TRBD2 (7 bases each). This receptor was identified in an adult in good health. This specimen was peripheral blood, taken on day 0 of AZD1222 vaccination. The CDR3 sequence is CASGSGGDYNEQFF. For the CDR3, the DNA is TGTGCTAGTGGTTCAGGGGGGGACTACAATGAGCAGTTCTTC. Full variable domain (missing parts from reference TRBV12-5 and TRBJ2-1): DARVTQTPRHKVTEMGQEVTMRCQPILGHNTVFWYRQTMMQGLELLAYFRNRAPLDDSGMPKDRFSAEMPDATLATLKIQPSEPRDSAVYFCASGSGGDYNEQFFGPGTRLTVL.